The 2 T cell receptor beta chains below were found in one sample sequenced in a study of T cells in Graves' hyperthyroidism and ophthalmopathy. What was amplified from RNA transcripts were TCR beta CDR3 regions. The TCR CDR3 was amplified in a first-round RT-PCR using the HTBI primer set. Each CDR3 protein gets one entry after TCRdb re-called the multiplex PCR reads with MiXCR. The sample has 540,000 or so distinct CDR3 sequences, about 45% seen once. The sequencing input was peripheral blood or thyroid tissue (not recorded which). The receptors come from an adult woman with Graves' disease, either hyperthyroidism or ophthalmopathy (not recorded which).

This clonotype came up a few times. The chain is built from TRBV20-1 and TRBJ1-5, with TRBD1 as a possible D gene (5 bases). The germline V gene has CDR1 DFQATT and CDR2 SNEGSKA (reference sequence). The CDR3 has 13 residues. V shed 8 bases and J shed 11 bases, with 22 bases lying between them. The DNA for the CDR3 is TGCAGTACGACCGGGACTAGCGGAGAGACCCAGCATTTT. This translates into CSTTGTSGETQHF.

Notes on this clonotype: The junction differs from germline at one of its ends, possibly a read error. This chain connects TRBV11-2 to TRBJ1-5, with D perhaps matching TRBD1 (6 bases). The CDR3 runs 13 residues. CDR1 and CDR2 from the germline V gene are SGHAT and FQNNGV. This CDR3 reads CASCEGGNKPQHF. CDR3 nucleotides: TGTGCCAGCTGCGAGGGGGGCAATAAGCCCCAGCATTTT.